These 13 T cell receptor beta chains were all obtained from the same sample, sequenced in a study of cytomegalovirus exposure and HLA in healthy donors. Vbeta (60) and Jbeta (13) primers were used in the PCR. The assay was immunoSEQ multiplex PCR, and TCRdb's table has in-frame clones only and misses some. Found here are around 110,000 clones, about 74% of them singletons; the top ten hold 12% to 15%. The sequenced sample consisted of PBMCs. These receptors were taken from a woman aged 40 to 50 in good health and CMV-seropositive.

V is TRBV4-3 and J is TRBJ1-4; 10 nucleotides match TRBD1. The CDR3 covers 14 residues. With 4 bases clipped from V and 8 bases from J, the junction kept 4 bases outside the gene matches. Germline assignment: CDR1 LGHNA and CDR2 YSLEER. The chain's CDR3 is CASSRGQGGEKLFF. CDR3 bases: TGCGCCAGCAGCCGCGGACAGGGGGGAGAAAAACTGTTTTTT.

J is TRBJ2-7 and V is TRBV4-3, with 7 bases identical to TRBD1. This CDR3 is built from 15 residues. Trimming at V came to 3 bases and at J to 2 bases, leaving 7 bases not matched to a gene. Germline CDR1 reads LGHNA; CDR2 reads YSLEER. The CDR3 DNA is TGCGCCAGCAGCCAGATCCGGGACAGCACCTACGAGCAGTACTTC. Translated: CASSQIRDSTYEQYF.

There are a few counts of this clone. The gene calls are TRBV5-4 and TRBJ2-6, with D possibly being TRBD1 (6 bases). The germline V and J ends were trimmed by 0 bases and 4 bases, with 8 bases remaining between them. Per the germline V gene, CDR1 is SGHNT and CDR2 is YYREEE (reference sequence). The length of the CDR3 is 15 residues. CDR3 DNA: TGTGCCAGCAGCTTGGGGGGGCCCGGGGCCAACGTCCTGACTTTC. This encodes CASSLGGPGANVLTF.

This CDR3 is CASSTRVWEKNIQYF. In DNA form, the CDR3 reads TGCGCCAGCAGTACCAGGGTATGGGAAAAAAACATTCAGTACTTC. V and J are TRBV4-1 and TRBJ2-4, with D maybe TRBD1 (5 bases). V was trimmed by 6 bases and J by 4 bases, leaving 16 bases between them. The length of the CDR3 is 15 residues. CDR1 and CDR2 from the germline V gene are MGHRA and YSYEKL.

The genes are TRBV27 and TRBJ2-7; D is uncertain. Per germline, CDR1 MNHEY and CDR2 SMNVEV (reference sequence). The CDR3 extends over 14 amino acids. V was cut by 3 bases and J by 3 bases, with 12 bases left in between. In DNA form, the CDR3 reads TGTGCCAGCAGTTTCAGCTTCGGGTACTACGAGCAGTACTTC. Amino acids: CASSFSFGYYEQYF.

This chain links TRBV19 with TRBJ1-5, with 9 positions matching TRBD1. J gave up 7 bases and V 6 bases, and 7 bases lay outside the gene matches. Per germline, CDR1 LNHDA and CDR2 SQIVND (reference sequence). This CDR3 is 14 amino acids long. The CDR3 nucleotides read TGTGCCAGTAGGAAGGGACAGGGTCCCCAGCCCCAGCATTTT. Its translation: CASRKGQGPQPQHF.

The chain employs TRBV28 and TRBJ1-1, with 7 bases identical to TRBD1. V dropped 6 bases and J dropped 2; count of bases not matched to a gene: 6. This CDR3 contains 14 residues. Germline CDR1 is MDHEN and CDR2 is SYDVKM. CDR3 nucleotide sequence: TGTGCCAGCAGCCCCGGGACAGTAAACACTGAAGCTTTCTTT. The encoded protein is CASSPGTVNTEAFF.

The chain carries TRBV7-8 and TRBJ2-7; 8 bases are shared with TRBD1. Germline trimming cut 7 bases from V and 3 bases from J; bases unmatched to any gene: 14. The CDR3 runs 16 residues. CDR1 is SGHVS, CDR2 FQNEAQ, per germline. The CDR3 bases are TGTGCCAGCACACTAATGACAGGGGTAGAGTACTACGAGCAGTACTTC. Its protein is CASTLMTGVEYYEQYF.

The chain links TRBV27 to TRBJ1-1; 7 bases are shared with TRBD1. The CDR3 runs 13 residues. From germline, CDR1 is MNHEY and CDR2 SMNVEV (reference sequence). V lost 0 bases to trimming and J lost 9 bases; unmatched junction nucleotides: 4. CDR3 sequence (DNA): TGTGCCAGCAGTTTATCGGGACAGACTAAAGCTTTCTTT. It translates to CASSLSGQTKAFF.

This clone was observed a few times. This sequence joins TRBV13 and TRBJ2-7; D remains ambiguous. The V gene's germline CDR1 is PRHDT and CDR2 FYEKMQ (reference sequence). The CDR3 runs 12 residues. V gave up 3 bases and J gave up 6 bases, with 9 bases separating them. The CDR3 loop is CASSFSLSEQYF. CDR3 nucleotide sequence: TGTGCCAGCAGCTTTAGTCTTAGCGAGCAGTACTTC.

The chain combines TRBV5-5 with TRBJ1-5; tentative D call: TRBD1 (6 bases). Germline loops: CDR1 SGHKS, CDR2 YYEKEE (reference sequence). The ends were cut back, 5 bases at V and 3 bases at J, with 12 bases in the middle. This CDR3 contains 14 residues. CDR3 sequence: CASSLEGHNQPQHF. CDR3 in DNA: TGTGCCAGCAGTTTAGAGGGACACAATCAGCCCCAGCATTTT.

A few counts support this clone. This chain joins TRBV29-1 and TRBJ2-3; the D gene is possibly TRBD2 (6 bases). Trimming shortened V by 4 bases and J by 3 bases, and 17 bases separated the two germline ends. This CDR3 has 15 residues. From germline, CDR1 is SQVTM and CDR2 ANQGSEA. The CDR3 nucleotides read TGCAGCGTTGGGCTAGGTAGCGGAGGAACAGATACGCAGTATTTT. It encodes CSVGLGSGGTDTQYF.

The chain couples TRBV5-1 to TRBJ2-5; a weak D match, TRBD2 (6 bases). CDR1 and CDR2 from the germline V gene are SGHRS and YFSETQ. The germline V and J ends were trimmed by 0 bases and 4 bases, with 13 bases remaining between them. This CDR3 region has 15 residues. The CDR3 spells CASSLAVGGVETQYF. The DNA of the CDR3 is TGCGCCAGCAGCTTGGCTGTGGGCGGGGTAGAGACCCAGTACTTC.